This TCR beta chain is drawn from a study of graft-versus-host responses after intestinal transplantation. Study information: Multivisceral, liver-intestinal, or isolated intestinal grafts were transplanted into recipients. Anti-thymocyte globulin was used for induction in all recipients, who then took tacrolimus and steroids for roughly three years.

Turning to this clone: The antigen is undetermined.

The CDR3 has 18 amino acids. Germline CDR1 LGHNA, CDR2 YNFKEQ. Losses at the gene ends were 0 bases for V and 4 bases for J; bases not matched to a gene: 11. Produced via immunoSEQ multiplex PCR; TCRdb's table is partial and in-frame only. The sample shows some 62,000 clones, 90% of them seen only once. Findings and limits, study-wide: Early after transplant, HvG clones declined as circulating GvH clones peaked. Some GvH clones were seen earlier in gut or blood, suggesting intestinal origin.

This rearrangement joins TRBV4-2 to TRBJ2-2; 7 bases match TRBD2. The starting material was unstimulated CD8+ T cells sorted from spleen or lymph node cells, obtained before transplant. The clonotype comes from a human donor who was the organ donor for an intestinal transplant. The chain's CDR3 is CASSQEIIIAGPTGELFF. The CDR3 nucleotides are TGTGCCAGCAGCCAAGAAATCATTATAGCGGGCCCCACCGGGGAGCTGTTTTTT.